Reported below is one T cell receptor beta chain. Its antigen is not known. Libraries were prepared by immunoSEQ multiplex PCR; TCRdb keeps only in-frame clonotypes and omits some of them. This sample has over 110,000 clones, with about 93% found just once. This specimen comes from a study of T cell responses to AZD1222 COVID-19 vaccine. Study-wide points: Within unmutated variant regions lay the reported targets of nearly half of spike-specific TCRs.

The sequenced sample was peripheral blood, obtained on day 0 of AZD1222 vaccination. The sequence was collected from an adult in good health.

The CDR3 bases are TGTGCCAGCAGTTTTGGCTCAGGGTATGGCTACACCTTC. Its protein product is CASSFGSGYGYTF. The rearrangement links TRBV27 to TRBJ1-2; TRBD1 is a possible D gene (5 bases). This CDR3 has 13 amino acids. Trimming left V 3 bases short and J 5 bases short, with 10 bases between. Germline CDR1 is MNHEY and CDR2 is SMNVEV (reference sequence).